This T cell receptor (beta chain) was identified in a study of blood T cell repertoires in COVID-19. Germline V gene lookup returns CDR1 SGHAT and CDR2 FQNNGV. The CDR3 runs to 14 residues. V shed 3 bases and J shed 4 bases, with 9 bases lying between them. Assay: immunoSEQ multiplex PCR; the TCRdb copy retains only in-frame clones and omits some. The data contain under 250,000 clones, about 80% of them singletons. The chain joins TRBV11-2 to TRBJ1-4; the D is unclear. This TCR derives from a woman aged 35 to 49 with acute COVID-19. Sequencing was carried out using PBMCs or T cells enriched from blood (not recorded which). The CDR3 here is CASSFREVNEKLFF. The CDR3 nucleotides are TGTGCCAGCAGCTTTCGAGAGGTTAATGAAAAACTGTTTTTT.